The 25 T cell receptor beta chains listed next were all sequenced from one sample in a study of a mutant IDH1 vaccine in newly diagnosed glioma. Antigens of these TCRs are unknown. Repertoires were generated with immunoSEQ multiplex PCR, while TCRdb's copy carries only in-frame clones and drops some. This sample carries 30,000 or so clones, roughly 87% of them seen once, and the ten largest clones take over 2%. Time point defined: week 47, end of study. All doses held 300 ug of mutant IDH1 20-mer peptide, with topical imiquimod. The sample here was PBMCs, taken from a glioma patient whose treatment included an IDH1 peptide vaccine. These receptors were taken from a man aged 40-55 years with glioma.

V is TRBV7-2 and J is TRBJ2-7; D is perhaps TRBD1 or TRBD2 (5 bases each). Looked up from germline, CDR1 is SGHTA and CDR2 is FQGNSA. Trimming left V 5 bases short and J 1 base short, with 15 bases between. The CDR3 length is 15 residues. The CDR3 here is CASSPWGLGSYEQYF. In DNA form, the CDR3 reads TGTGCCAGCAGCCCGTGGGGGTTGGGGTCCTACGAGCAGTACTTC.

CDR3 DNA sequence: TGCGCCAGCAGCCGCGGGACAGGGTGGCAAGAGACCCAGTACTTC. Translating gives CASSRGTGWQETQYF. J is TRBJ2-5 and V is TRBV4-1; 9 bases line up with TRBD1. Looked up from germline, CDR1 is MGHRA and CDR2 is YSYEKL. The CDR3 is 15 amino acids. The V segment lost 4 bases and the J segment 2 bases; nucleotides outside the gene matches: 5.

The chain is built from TRBV9 and TRBJ1-3, with D possibly matching TRBD1 (6 bases). Germline assignment: CDR1 SGDLS and CDR2 YYNGEE. This CDR3 is 16 amino acids long. The V end lost 3 bases, the J end lost 4 bases, and 17 bases lay between the germline ends. In nucleotides, the CDR3 is TGTGCCAGCAGCGCTTTGACAGGCCTGACAGGAAACACCATATATTTT. It translates to CASSALTGLTGNTIYF.

Written as DNA, the CDR3 is TGTGCCAGCAGTCACAGGGGAATAGCCAAAAACATTCAGTACTTC. Translation: CASSHRGIAKNIQYF. J is TRBJ2-4 and V is TRBV6-5, with 7 bases matching TRBD1. In germline, CDR1 is MNHEY, CDR2 SVGAGI. The CDR3 has 15 residues. V was pared by 5 bases and J by 0 bases, with 4 bases of the junction left unmatched.

The rearrangement joins TRBV19 to TRBJ2-1, with D possibly being TRBD2 (5 bases). V dropped 4 bases and J dropped 5 bases, with 9 bases sitting between them. The CDR3 has 13 residues. Germline-derived CDR1 and CDR2 are LNHDA and SQIVND (reference sequence). CDR3 nucleotides: TGTGCCAGTAGTACGCAAGCGGACAATGAGCAGTTCTTC. Residues: CASSTQADNEQFF.

This clone was seen only once. J is TRBJ2-3 and V is TRBV7-6, with 8 bases matching TRBD2. CDR3 length equals 14 residues. Germline-derived CDR1 and CDR2 are SGHVS and FNYEAQ. V was pared by 8 bases and J by 0 bases, with 4 bases of the junction left unmatched. The CDR3 coding sequence is TGTGCCAGCGCGAGCGGGGGCAGCACAGATACGCAGTATTTT. Protein product: CASASGGSTDTQYF.

The CDR3 is CASTLGGHSGNTIYF. The CDR3 region has the DNA TGTGCCAGCACGCTTGGGGGGCACTCTGGAAACACCATATATTTT. V usage is TRBV19 and J usage is TRBJ1-3, with D possibly TRBD1 on 6 matching bases. CDR1 and CDR2 from the germline V gene are LNHDA and SQIVND (reference sequence). Trimming stripped 9 bases from V and 0 bases from J, with 15 bases between. The CDR3 is made up of 15 amino acids.

This clone was observed a handful of times. V gene TRBV19 combines with J gene TRBJ1-3; possible D gene TRBD1, 5 bases. V was trimmed by 3 bases and J by 3 bases, leaving 21 bases between them. The CDR3 consists of 18 residues. The V gene's germline CDR1 is LNHDA and CDR2 SQIVND (reference sequence). Here the CDR3 DNA reads TGTGCCAGTAGTATGTATATTTCAGGGAGGTCTAATGGAAACACCATATATTTT. It encodes CASSMYISGRSNGNTIYF. Complete variable domain (other parts from reference TRBV19 and TRBJ1-3): DGGITQSPKYLFRKEGQNVTLSCEQNLNHDAMYWYRQDPGQGLRLIYYSQIVNDFQKGDIAEGYSVSREKKESFPLTVTSAQKNPTAFYLCASSMYISGRSNGNTIYFGEGSWLTVV.

This clone was seen a single time. This chain links TRBV7-2 with TRBJ1-4, with TRBD1 as a possible D gene (5 bases). The CDR3 is 18 amino acids. The germline V gene has CDR1 SGHTA and CDR2 FQGNSA. V was cut by 5 bases and J by 0 bases, with 19 bases left in between. The CDR3 loop is CASSPLFMKGPTNEKLFF. Here the CDR3 DNA reads TGTGCCAGCAGCCCCCTATTTATGAAGGGACCAACTAATGAAAAACTGTTTTTT.

The genes are TRBV5-4 and TRBJ1-6; TRBD1 is a possible D gene (6 bases). The CDR3 runs 15 residues. From germline, CDR1 is SGHNT and CDR2 YYREEE (reference sequence). The V end was cut by 0 bases, the J end by 6 bases, with 10 bases between. This CDR3 reads CASSLDRASNSPLHF. The CDR3 nucleotides read TGTGCCAGCAGCTTGGACAGGGCGAGTAATTCACCCCTCCACTTT.

This chain links TRBV30 with TRBJ1-2, with TRBD1 as a possible D gene (5 bases). Germline CDR1 and CDR2: GTSNPN and SVGIG (reference sequence). V gave up 2 bases and J gave up 4 bases, with 8 bases separating them. The CDR3 extends over 12 amino acids. As DNA, the CDR3 is TGTGCCTGGAGTTCTGGGACCTATGGCTACACCTTC. This encodes CAWSSGTYGYTF.

The chain links TRBV2 to TRBJ2-7; no clear D gene. CDR3 length equals 11 residues. V was shortened by 7 bases and J by 4 bases, with 8 bases between the two germline ends. The V gene's germline CDR1 is SNHLY and CDR2 FYNNEI. This chain's CDR3 is CASMMTYEQYF. The CDR3 DNA reads as TGTGCCAGCATGATGACGTACGAGCAGTACTTC.

This chain joins TRBV19 and TRBJ1-1; maybe TRBD1 (5 bases). The CDR3 is 15 amino acids. The V end lost 4 bases, the J end lost 0 bases, and 12 bases lay between the germline ends. Germline V gene data show CDR1 as LNHDA and CDR2 as SQIVND (reference sequence). The CDR3 loop is CASSSWGGMNTEAFF. For the CDR3, the DNA is TGTGCCAGTAGTAGCTGGGGGGGAATGAACACTGAAGCTTTCTTT.

The chain has TRBV7-9 and TRBJ2-3; D possibly uses TRBD1 or TRBD2 (6 bases each). Germline V CDR1 and CDR2: SEHNR, FQNEAQ (reference sequence). The CDR3 is 14 residues long. V was clipped by 5 bases and J by 4 bases, with 13 bases between them. The CDR3 sequence is CASSHRDLADTQYF. The CDR3 coding sequence is TGTGCCAGCAGCCACAGGGACTTGGCAGATACGCAGTATTTT.

This clone showed up just a few times. For the CDR3, the DNA is TGTGCCAGCGCCGTTAGCGGGATGAACAATGAGCAGTTCTTC. This encodes CASAVSGMNNEQFF. The V call is TRBV7-3, the J call TRBJ2-1; 8 nucleotides line up with TRBD2. This CDR3 is built from 14 residues. Germline V gene lookup returns CDR1 SGHTA and CDR2 FQGTGA. V lost 8 bases and J lost 5; bases outside the gene matches: 8.

The rearrangement uses TRBV11-2 and TRBJ1-2; TRBD1 agrees at 7 bases. In germline, CDR1 is SGHAT, CDR2 FQNNGV. V dropped 6 bases and J dropped 1; count of bases not matched to a gene: 14. CDR3 size: 17 residues. The CDR3: CASSPLPVGQDNYGYTF. The CDR3 DNA reads TGTGCCAGCAGTCCCCTTCCCGTCGGACAGGATAACTATGGCTACACCTTC.

V gene TRBV27 combines with J gene TRBJ1-1; 10 positions match TRBD1. Unmatched junction bases numbered 7, after V lost 5 bases and J lost 4 bases. Germline values: CDR1 MNHEY, CDR2 SMNVEV (reference sequence). This CDR3 comprises 15 residues. The CDR3 nucleotides are TGTGCCAGCAGTCTCGATTGGACAGGGGGCACTGAAGCTTTCTTT. This encodes CASSLDWTGGTEAFF.

The V gene is TRBV14, the J gene TRBJ2-3, with TRBD2 as a possible D gene (7 bases). The CDR3 extends over 16 amino acids. Germline assignment: CDR1 SGHDN and CDR2 FVKESK. V lost 4 bases to trimming and J lost 3 bases, with 17 bases between them. The CDR3 region has the DNA TGTGCCAGCAGCCCTATTGGGGGCGGGGGTACAGATACGCAGTATTTT. Translation gives CASSPIGGGGTDTQYF.

V is TRBV6-1 and J is TRBJ2-6; tentatively, D is TRBD2 (5 bases). The CDR3 covers 14 residues. Between the trimmed V and J ends, which lost 8 bases and 3 bases, there was a span of 11 bases. CDR1 is MNHNS and CDR2 is SASEGT in the germline V gene. The CDR3 loop reads CASARVHGANVLTF. In DNA form, the CDR3 reads TGTGCCAGCGCGAGGGTCCATGGGGCCAACGTCCTGACTTTC.

The CDR3 loop reads CASSKGLGLGEQYV. CDR3 nucleotide sequence: TGTGCCAGCAGTAAGGGACTAGGGTTGGGCGAGCAGTACGTC. The V gene is TRBV6-6, the J gene TRBJ2-7; 8 nucleotides line up with TRBD2. This CDR3 spans 14 amino acids. V was clipped by 5 bases and J by 6 bases; unmatched bases: 9. Germline CDR1 is MNHNY and CDR2 is SVGAGI (reference sequence).

This sequence joins TRBV4-3 and TRBJ1-2; D perhaps matches TRBD1 (6 bases). Trimming shortened V by 1 base and J by 4 bases, and 16 bases separated the two germline ends. This CDR3 is built from 16 residues. Germline V CDR1 and CDR2: LGHNA, YSLEER. The CDR3: CASSQAQDSRVYGYTF. CDR3 DNA: TGCGCCAGCAGCCAAGCCCAGGACAGCCGCGTCTATGGCTACACCTTC.

The J gene is TRBJ2-1, the V gene TRBV6-1; no clear D gene. Germline V gives CDR1 MNHNS, CDR2 SASEGT. Between the trimmed V and J ends, which lost 3 bases and 4 bases, there was a span of 7 bases. This CDR3 region has 13 residues. This chain's CDR3 is CASSENRYNEQFF. Here the CDR3 DNA reads TGTGCCAGCAGTGAGAATAGGTACAATGAGCAGTTCTTC.

The chain carries TRBV6-1 and TRBJ2-2, with D perhaps TRBD1 or TRBD2 (5 bases each). Germline V lookup: CDR1 MNHNS, CDR2 SASEGT. CDR3 size: 15 residues. The V end was cut by 5 bases, the J end by 7 bases, with 17 bases between. Here the CDR3 DNA reads TGTGCCAGCAGTCTAATCGGGACCTCTGGCGGGGAGCTGTTTTTT. Translated, it gives CASSLIGTSGGELFF.

The V call is TRBV27, the J call TRBJ1-1; 7 bases are shared with TRBD1. V was pared by 5 bases and J by 6 bases, with 9 bases of the junction left unmatched. This CDR3 contains 14 residues. Germline loops: CDR1 MNHEY, CDR2 SMNVEV (reference sequence). The CDR3: CASSRRDSFSEAFF. Written as DNA, the CDR3 is TGTGCCAGCAGTCGCAGGGACAGCTTTTCTGAAGCTTTCTTT.

This rearrangement joins TRBV7-3 to TRBJ2-2; 7 bases are shared with TRBD1. Unmatched junction bases numbered 2, after V lost 3 bases and J lost 7 bases. The CDR3 contains 13 residues. Germline assignment: CDR1 SGHTA and CDR2 FQGTGA. The CDR3 DNA follows: TGTGCCAGCAGCTTTGACAGGGACGGGGAGCTGTTTTTT. Its protein is CASSFDRDGELFF. Full variable domain (missing parts from reference TRBV7-3 and TRBJ2-2): GAGVSQTPSNKVTEKGKYVELRCDPISGHTALYWYRQSLGQGPEFLIYFQGTGAADDSGLPNDRFFAVRPEGSVSTLKIQRTERGDSAVYLCASSFDRDGELFFGEGSRLTVL.